Listed here are 3 T cell receptor beta chains from one sample, sequenced in a study of T cell responses to AZD1222 COVID-19 vaccine. Clones were sequenced by immunoSEQ multiplex PCR, and TCRdb holds only the in-frame ones, with some missing. Of around 180,000 clones in the sample, 85% to 90% were seen once. The sequences come from peripheral blood, collected on day 0 of AZD1222 vaccination. These receptors were taken from an adult in good health.

The chain joins TRBV6-5 to TRBJ2-7; the D gene is possibly TRBD2 (5 bases). The V end was cut by 5 bases, the J end by 3 bases, with 8 bases between. The germline V gene has CDR1 MNHEY and CDR2 SVGAGI. This CDR3 contains 12 residues. In nucleotides, the CDR3 is TGTGCCAGCAGTCCAGGACTCTACGAGCAGTACTTC. Encoded protein: CASSPGLYEQYF.

V usage is TRBV5-6 and J usage is TRBJ1-5, with D hard to call. Trimming cost V 4 bases and J 5 bases, with 7 bases left between them. CDR3 length: 12 amino acids. Germline V gives CDR1 SGHDT, CDR2 YYEEEE. In DNA, the CDR3 is TGTGCCAGCAGCCTGCAGGATCAGCCCCAGCATTTT. Amino acid sequence: CASSLQDQPQHF.

The V call is TRBV7-2, the J call TRBJ1-1; weak D call: TRBD1 (5 bases). There are 12 residues in the CDR3. Germline loops: CDR1 SGHTA, CDR2 FQGNSA. V dropped 2 bases and J dropped 10 bases, with 11 bases sitting between them. Written as DNA, the CDR3 is TGTGCCAGCAGCTTACGGAGGGGAAGAGCTTTCTTT. This gives the protein CASSLRRGRAFF.